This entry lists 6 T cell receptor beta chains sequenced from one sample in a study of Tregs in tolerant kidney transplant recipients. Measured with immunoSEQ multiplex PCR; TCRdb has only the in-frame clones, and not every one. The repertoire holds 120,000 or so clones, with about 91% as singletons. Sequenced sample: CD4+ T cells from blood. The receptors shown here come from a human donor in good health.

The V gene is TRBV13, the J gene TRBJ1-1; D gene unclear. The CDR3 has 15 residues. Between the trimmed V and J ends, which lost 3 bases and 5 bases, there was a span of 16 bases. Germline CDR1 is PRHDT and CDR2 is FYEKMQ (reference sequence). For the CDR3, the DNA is TGTGCCAGCAGCTTCATCCGGGCTGGCCAGACTGAAGCTTTCTTT. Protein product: CASSFIRAGQTEAFF.

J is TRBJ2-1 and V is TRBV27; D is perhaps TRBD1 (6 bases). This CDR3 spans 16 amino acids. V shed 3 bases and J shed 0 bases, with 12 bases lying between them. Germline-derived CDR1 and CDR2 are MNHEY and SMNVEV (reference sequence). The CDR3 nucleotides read TGTGCCAGCAGTTTTATGCGAGGGGGCTCCTACAATGAGCAGTTCTTC. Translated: CASSFMRGGSYNEQFF.

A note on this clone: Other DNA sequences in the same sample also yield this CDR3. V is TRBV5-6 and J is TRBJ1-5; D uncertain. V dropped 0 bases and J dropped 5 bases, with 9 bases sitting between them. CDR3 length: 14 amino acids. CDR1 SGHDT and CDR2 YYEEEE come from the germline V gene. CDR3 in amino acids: CASSLAGGDQPQHF. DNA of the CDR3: TGTGCCAGCAGCTTGGCAGGAGGAGATCAGCCCCAGCATTTT.

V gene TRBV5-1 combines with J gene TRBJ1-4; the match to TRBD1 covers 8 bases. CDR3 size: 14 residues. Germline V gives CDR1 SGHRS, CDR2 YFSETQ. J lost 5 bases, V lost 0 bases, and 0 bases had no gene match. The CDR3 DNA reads TGCGCCAGCAGCTTGGGGACAGGGAATGAAAAACTGTTTTTT. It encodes CASSLGTGNEKLFF.

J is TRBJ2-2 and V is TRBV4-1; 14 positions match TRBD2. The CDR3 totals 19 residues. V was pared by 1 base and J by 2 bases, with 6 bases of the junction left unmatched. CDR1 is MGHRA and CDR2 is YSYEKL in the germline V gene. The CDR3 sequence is CASSQGGLAGVGNTGELFF. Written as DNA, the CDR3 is TGCGCCAGCAGCCAAGGGGGACTAGCGGGAGTGGGAAACACCGGGGAGCTGTTTTTT.

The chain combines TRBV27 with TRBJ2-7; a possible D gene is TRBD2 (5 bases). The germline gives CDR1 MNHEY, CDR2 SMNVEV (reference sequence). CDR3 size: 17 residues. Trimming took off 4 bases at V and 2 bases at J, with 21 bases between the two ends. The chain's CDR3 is CASSSPARHGLPYEQYF. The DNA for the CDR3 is TGTGCCAGCAGTTCGCCCGCCAGACACGGACTCCCCTACGAGCAGTACTTC.